This TCR beta chain derives from a study of cytomegalovirus exposure and HLA in healthy donors. 60 Vbeta and 13 Jbeta primers were used in PCR. This table comes from immunoSEQ multiplex PCR, and its TCRdb copy is limited to in-frame clones, with some not included. The top ten clones hold 8.5% to 14% of a sample with 75,000 to 90,000 clones, 72% of them seen once. Findings of the study overall: Among TCR beta chains of equal frequency, HLA-associated ones were more clonally expanded in a later analysis. In vitro data verified a few CMV-associated chains as specific for CMV antigens.

This clone turned up a few times. Its antigen is undetermined. The sample carries other DNA sequences with the same CDR3. Sequenced input: PBMCs. The clonotype originates from a woman in her forties in good health and CMV-seropositive.

CDR3 sequence reads: CASSQYSSSYEQYF. The CDR3 nucleotides are TGCGCCAGCAGCCAATACTCGAGTTCCTACGAGCAGTACTTC. The chain uses TRBV4-3 and TRBJ2-7; D uncertain. Germline assignment: CDR1 LGHNA and CDR2 YSLEER. The CDR3 totals 14 residues. Trimming stripped 2 bases from V and 1 base from J, with 9 bases between.